The clone carrying this TCR beta chain was counted once. Its target is unknown. Original methodology: With immunoSEQ giving junction-only sequences and no quality scores, filtering differed. The protocol was immunoSEQ multiplex PCR, while the TCRdb copy is restricted to in-frame clones and leaves out a portion. V and J calls and clone size are as listed in that table; D and trimming were resolved from the DNA. The repertoire includes around 2.3 million clones, nearly 97% of them detected once, and 0.1% to 0.15% sits in the top ten. The V end was cut by 4 bases, the J end by 0 bases, with 16 bases between. Germline lookup yields CDR1 MNHNS and CDR2 SASEGT. The length of the CDR3 is 17 residues. This entry is derived from a study of shared clonotypes between healthy human individuals. Findings and caveats of the study: Shared clonotypes: 4.5% to 5% naive CD4, 3.5% to 4% naive CD8, about 2.2% memory CD4, more than 0.3% memory CD8.

Donors comprised only Caucasian adults living in Nashville, Tennessee. The sample consisted of naive CD4+ T cells sorted from blood. The subset: CD45RA+ positively selected. The chain is built from TRBV6-1 and TRBJ2-1; D perhaps matches TRBD2 (5 bases). The source is a man aged 18-30 years in good health. Here the CDR3 reads CASSAESGPSSYNEQFF. In DNA, the CDR3 is TGTGCCAGCAGTGCCGAGAGCGGCCCCAGCTCCTACAATGAGCAGTTCTTC.